The 20 T cell receptor beta chains below all came from one sample that was sequenced in a study of cytomegalovirus exposure and HLA in healthy donors. Clones were read by immunoSEQ multiplex PCR, and TCRdb kept only the in-frame ones, dropping some. There are approximately 270,000 clones in the sample; 65% to 90% occur only once, and 1% lies in the top ten. Sequenced: PBMCs. These TCRs come from a woman aged 18-29 years in good health and CMV-seronegative.

The gene calls are TRBV5-1 and TRBJ2-7; 7 nucleotides agree with TRBD1. Per germline, CDR1 SGHRS and CDR2 YFSETQ. The V and J ends lost 4 bases and 0 bases, in that order; junction bases with no gene match: 10. The length of the CDR3 is 16 residues. The CDR3 coding sequence is TGCGCCAGCAGCGTGGGACAGTTGACGATCTCCTACGAGCAGTACTTC. It codes for CASSVGQLTISYEQYF.

V gene TRBV7-9 combines with J gene TRBJ1-3; 10 bases match TRBD1. CDR3 length equals 16 residues. From germline, CDR1 is SEHNR and CDR2 FQNEAQ (reference sequence). J was trimmed by 2 bases and V by 2 bases; bases with no gene match: 3. The chain's CDR3 is CASSLRQGAPGNTIYF. Written as DNA, the CDR3 is TGTGCCAGCAGCTTAAGACAGGGGGCGCCTGGAAACACCATATATTTT. Using reference TRBV7-9 and TRBJ1-3 for the parts outside the CDR3, the full variable domain is DTGVSQNPRHKITKRGQNVTFRCDPISEHNRLYWYRQTLGQGPEFLTYFQNEAQLEKSRLLSDRFSAERPKGSFSTLEIQRTEQGDSAMYLCASSLRQGAPGNTIYFGEGSWLTVV.

The V call is TRBV5-1, the J call TRBJ2-6; D gene unclear. Germline CDR1 is SGHRS and CDR2 is YFSETQ. Trimming removed 1 base at V and 3 bases at J, with 8 bases between. The CDR3 consists of 15 residues. CDR3: CASSLPVRGANVLTF. The DNA for the CDR3 is TGCGCCAGCAGCTTGCCTGTTCGTGGGGCCAACGTCCTGACTTTC. Full variable domain (outside the CDR3, taken from reference TRBV5-1 and TRBJ2-6): KAGVTQTPRYLIKTRGQQVTLSCSPISGHRSVSWYQQTPGQGLQFLFEYFSETQRNKGNFPGRFSGRQFSNSRSEMNVSTLELGDSALYLCASSLPVRGANVLTFGAGSRLTVL.

This chain uses TRBV18 with TRBJ1-3; no definite D call. The germline CDR1 and CDR2 sequences are KGHSH and LQKENI. With 2 bases removed from V and 0 bases from J, the gap between germline ends came to 11 bases. This CDR3 has 16 amino acids. The DNA of the CDR3 is TGTGCCAGCTCACCAGCCCGCTCGAGCTCTGGAAACACCATATATTTT. Translation: CASSPARSSSGNTIYF. The variable domain in full, completed from reference TRBV18 and TRBJ1-3, reads NAGVMQNPRHLVRRRGQEARLRCSPMKGHSHVYWYRQLPEEGLKFMVYLQKENIIDESGMPKERFSAEFPKEGPSILRIQQVVRGDSAAYFCASSPARSSSGNTIYFGEGSWLTVV.

V is TRBV28 and J is TRBJ1-2; 7 bases fit TRBD1. Germline V gives CDR1 MDHEN, CDR2 SYDVKM. V gave up 5 bases and J gave up 8 bases; unmatched junction bases: 11. This CDR3 contains 14 residues. The CDR3 nucleotides read TGTGCCAGCAGTCAAGGGGGCGCTTTAAGGGGCTACACCTTC. This encodes CASSQGGALRGYTF.

The chain links TRBV5-4 to TRBJ2-7, with D perhaps TRBD2 (5 bases). The CDR3 covers 13 residues. Trimming took off 4 bases at V and 3 bases at J, with 11 bases between the two ends. The germline V gene encodes CDR1 SGHNT and CDR2 YYREEE (reference sequence). CDR3 region: CASSADWNYEQYF. The CDR3 DNA is TGTGCCAGCAGCGCGGACTGGAACTACGAGCAGTACTTC.

The chain is built from TRBV7-2 and TRBJ2-3; a weak D match, TRBD2 (6 bases). V dropped 6 bases and J dropped 4 bases, with 14 bases sitting between them. Germline loops: CDR1 SGHTA, CDR2 FQGNSA. The CDR3 is made up of 14 amino acids. CDR3 DNA: TGTGCCAGCAGTTCTACAGGAGGGGCAGATACGCAGTATTTT. It yields the protein CASSSTGGADTQYF.

The rearrangement joins TRBV6-5 to TRBJ1-1; a weak D match, TRBD1 (5 bases). The germline V gene encodes CDR1 MNHEY and CDR2 SVGAGI. The CDR3 length is 15 residues. Trimming left V 1 base short and J 5 bases short, with 14 bases between. The CDR3 is CASSYLGGRGTEAFF. In nucleotides, the CDR3 is TGTGCCAGCAGTTACTTGGGGGGGAGAGGAACTGAAGCTTTCTTT.

The rearrangement links TRBV10-3 to TRBJ2-7, with D maybe TRBD2 (6 bases). This CDR3 region has 13 residues. Trimming cost V 2 bases and J 5 bases, with 10 bases left between them. Germline CDR1 and CDR2: ENHRY and SYGVKD. The CDR3 loop is CAISETSRDEQYF. The CDR3 DNA follows: TGTGCCATCAGTGAGACTAGCCGCGACGAGCAGTACTTC.

The sample holds one count of this clone. In DNA form, the CDR3 reads TGTGCCAGCAGTTCAAGGGCCGCTAGCGGGTCCTACAATGAGCAGTTCTTC. It encodes CASSSRAASGSYNEQFF. This chain uses TRBV27 with TRBJ2-1; 8 bases map to TRBD2. The CDR3 length is 17 residues. J gave up 1 base and V 4 bases, and 9 bases lay outside the gene matches. Germline V CDR1 and CDR2: MNHEY, SMNVEV (reference sequence).

The chain uses TRBV9 and TRBJ2-1; 11 bases fit TRBD2. Germline V gene data show CDR1 as SGDLS and CDR2 as YYNGEE. The junction had 6 bases not matched to a gene; V was cut back by 1 base and J by 6 bases. There are 16 residues in the CDR3. CDR3 sequence: CASSVLAGGLGNEQFF. In DNA form, the CDR3 reads TGTGCCAGCAGCGTATTAGCGGGGGGGCTGGGCAATGAGCAGTTCTTC.

The gene calls are TRBV6-5 and TRBJ2-7, with a possible D match to TRBD2 (6 bases). Trimming left V 2 bases short and J 6 bases short, with 17 bases between. This CDR3 comprises 15 residues. Germline V gene data show CDR1 as MNHEY and CDR2 as SVGAGI. The CDR3 region is CASSYGGGEHFEQYF. Here the CDR3 DNA reads TGTGCCAGCAGTTACGGTGGCGGGGAGCACTTCGAGCAGTACTTC.

The gene calls are TRBV27 and TRBJ1-1, with TRBD1 matching over 7 bases. V shed 5 bases and J 4 bases; nucleotides not matched to a gene: 7. Germline V gene sequence: CDR1 MNHEY, CDR2 SMNVEV (reference sequence). There are 14 residues in the CDR3. CDR3: CASSIRQGGTEAFF. CDR3 nucleotide sequence: TGTGCCAGCAGTATACGACAGGGAGGCACTGAAGCTTTCTTT.

The V call is TRBV23-1, the J call TRBJ1-6; D unclear. TRBV23-1 belongs to the ORF category, with a function that is uncertain. V lost 2 bases and J 9 bases, leaving 17 bases between the germline ends. The CDR3 contains 16 residues. The CDR3 is CASSQLPSRVASPLHF. Written as DNA, the CDR3 is TGCGCCAGCAGTCAACTACCTTCGAGGGTTGCTTCACCCCTCCACTTT.

The rearrangement joins TRBV14 to TRBJ1-3; TRBD1 might be the D (5 bases). The ends were cut back, 4 bases at V and 0 bases at J, with 13 bases in the middle. The CDR3 runs to 16 residues. Germline V gene lookup returns CDR1 SGHDN and CDR2 FVKESK. CDR3 in amino acids: CASSLGVTHSGNTIYF. In DNA form, the CDR3 reads TGTGCCAGCAGCCTAGGGGTCACACACTCTGGAAACACCATATATTTT.

The rearrangement joins TRBV19 to TRBJ2-7; 11 nucleotides match TRBD1. Per germline, CDR1 LNHDA and CDR2 SQIVND (reference sequence). After removal of 6 bases from V and 6 bases from J, the junction contained 4 bases not matched to a gene. This CDR3 region has 13 residues. The CDR3 nucleotides are TGTGCCAGTAGCCGGACAGGGGGCCTCGAGCAGTACTTC. Translation gives CASSRTGGLEQYF.

The rearrangement links TRBV11-2 to TRBJ1-4, with 8 bases fitting TRBD1. V shed 3 bases, J shed 8 bases, and the junction held 8 bases outside the gene matches. Germline assignment: CDR1 SGHAT and CDR2 FQNNGV. The CDR3 sequence is 15 residues long. The DNA for the CDR3 is TGTGCCAGCAGCTTCTGGACAGGGTATGGGGAAAAACTGTTTTTT. Protein sequence: CASSFWTGYGEKLFF.

The J gene is TRBJ1-5, the V gene TRBV7-9, with D unresolved. This CDR3 is built from 14 residues. Deletions cut 5 bases from V and 1 base from J, with 9 bases between. The germline V gene encodes CDR1 SEHNR and CDR2 FQNEAQ (reference sequence). Here the CDR3 DNA reads TGTGCCAGCAGCCCTACTGAGAGCAATCAGCCCCAGCATTTT. Amino acids: CASSPTESNQPQHF.

This chain connects TRBV7-9 to TRBJ2-7, with D hard to call. This CDR3 region has 12 residues. Trimming shortened V by 1 base and J by 3 bases, and 4 bases separated the two germline ends. Germline-derived CDR1 and CDR2 are SEHNR and FQNEAQ (reference sequence). The CDR3, as DNA: TGTGCCAGCAGCTTAGGAGTCTACGAGCAGTACTTC. Protein product: CASSLGVYEQYF.

Concerning this clone: At the DNA level, this CDR3 is encoded by other sequences in the same sample as well. V usage is TRBV27 and J usage is TRBJ1-1, with D unclear. Germline V gene sequence: CDR1 MNHEY, CDR2 SMNVEV (reference sequence). V shed 4 bases and J shed 1 base, with 7 bases lying between them. This CDR3 has 13 amino acids. The CDR3 region has the DNA TGTGCCAGCAGTTACGAGGAGAACACTGAAGCTTTCTTT. Translation gives CASSYEENTEAFF.